Shown below are 4 T cell receptor beta chains from a single sample sequenced in a study of CD8 T cells in ankylosing spondylitis. The study's findings and limits: What seemed typical of ankylosing spondylitis blood was a TCR beta motif built from 7 or 8 highly homologous variants.

TCRdb itself ran the 5' RACE reads through MiXCR, one entry per CDR3 protein. Seen here are 100,000 to 150,000 distinct CDR3 sequences, 15% to 20% observed once, and the top ten hold roughly a third. Their recognized antigens are unknown. The sequenced sample was blood, either unsorted or a sorted T cell fraction (not recorded which). These receptors all stem from a male donor with ankylosing spondylitis.

This clonotype came up many times. The genes are TRBV5-1 and TRBJ2-7; TRBD1 is a possible D gene (5 bases). This CDR3 has 12 residues. Trimming took 8 bases from V and 4 from J, leaving 13 bases between them. Per germline, CDR1 SGHRS and CDR2 YFSETQ. CDR3 nucleotide sequence: TGCGCCAGTACAGGTGTTGGGTACGAGCAGTACTTC. Its translation is CASTGVGYEQYF.

This clonotype has only a few counts. This chain joins TRBV3-1 and TRBJ2-7; 10 bases line up with TRBD2. CDR3 length: 16 residues. After removal of 1 base from V and 2 bases from J, the junction contained 5 bases not matched to a gene. Germline-derived CDR1 and CDR2 are LGHDT and YNNKEL (reference sequence). CDR3 sequence reads: CASSQGALAGTYEQYF. CDR3 in DNA: TGTGCCAGCAGCCAAGGGGCACTAGCGGGGACCTACGAGCAGTACTTC.

This clonotype occurred a few times. The gene calls are TRBV12-3 or TRBV12-4 and TRBJ2-3; TRBD2 matches at 7 bases. This CDR3 has 18 residues. The ends lost 1 base at V and 0 bases at J; junction bases unmatched: 10. The CDR3 loop reads CASSLGLGISGSTDTQYF. For the CDR3, the DNA is TGTGCCAGCAGTTTAGGTCTGGGTATTAGCGGGAGCACAGATACGCAGTATTTT.

The V call is TRBV27, the J call TRBJ1-2, with 9 bases that match TRBD1. Looked up from germline, CDR1 is MNHEY and CDR2 is SMNVEV (reference sequence). J gave up 0 bases and V 6 bases, and 5 bases lay outside the gene matches. The CDR3 runs 15 residues. The CDR3 spells CASSPDRGANYGYTF. The CDR3 nucleotides are TGTGCCAGCAGCCCGGACAGGGGAGCTAACTATGGCTACACCTTC.